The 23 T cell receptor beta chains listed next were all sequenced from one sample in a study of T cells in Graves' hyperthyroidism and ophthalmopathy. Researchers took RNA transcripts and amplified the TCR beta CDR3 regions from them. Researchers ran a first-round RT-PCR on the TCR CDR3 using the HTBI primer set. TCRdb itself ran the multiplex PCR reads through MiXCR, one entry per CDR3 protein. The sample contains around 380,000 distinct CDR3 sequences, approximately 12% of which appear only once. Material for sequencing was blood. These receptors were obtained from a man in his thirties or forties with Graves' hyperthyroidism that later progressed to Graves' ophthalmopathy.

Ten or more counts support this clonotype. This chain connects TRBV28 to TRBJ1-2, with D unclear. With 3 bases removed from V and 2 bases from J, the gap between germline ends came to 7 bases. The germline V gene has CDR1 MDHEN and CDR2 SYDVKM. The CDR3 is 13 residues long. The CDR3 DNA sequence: TGTGCCAGCAGTTTGGCCCTGAACTATGGCTACACCTTC. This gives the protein CASSLALNYGYTF.

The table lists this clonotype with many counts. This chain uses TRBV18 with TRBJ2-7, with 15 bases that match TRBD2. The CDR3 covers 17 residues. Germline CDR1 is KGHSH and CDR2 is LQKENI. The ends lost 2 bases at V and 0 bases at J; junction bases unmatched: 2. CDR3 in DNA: TGTGCCAGCTCACCAGGACTAGCGGGGGGGAACTCCTACGAGCAGTACTTC. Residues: CASSPGLAGGNSYEQYF.

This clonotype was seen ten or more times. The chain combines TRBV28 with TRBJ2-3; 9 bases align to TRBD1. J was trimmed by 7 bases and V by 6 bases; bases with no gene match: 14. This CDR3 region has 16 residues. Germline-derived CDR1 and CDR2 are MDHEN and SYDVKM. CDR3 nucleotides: TGTGCCAGCAGCCCCCCGGGACAGGGTGCCCTACATACGCAGTATTTT. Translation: CASSPPGQGALHTQYF.

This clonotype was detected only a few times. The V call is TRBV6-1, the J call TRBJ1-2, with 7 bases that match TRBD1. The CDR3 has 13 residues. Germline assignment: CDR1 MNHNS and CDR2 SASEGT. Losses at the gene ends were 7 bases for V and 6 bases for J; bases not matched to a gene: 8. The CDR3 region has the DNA TGTGCCAGCAACGTAAGGGGGCGGGATGGCTACACCTTC. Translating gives CASNVRGRDGYTF.

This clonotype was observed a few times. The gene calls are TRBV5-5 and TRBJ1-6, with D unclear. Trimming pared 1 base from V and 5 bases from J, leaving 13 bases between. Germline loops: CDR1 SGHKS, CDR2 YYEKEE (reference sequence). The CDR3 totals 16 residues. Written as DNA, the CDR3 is TGTGCCAGCAGCTTGTTGATGTGGCCTGATAATTCACCCCTCCACTTT. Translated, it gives CASSLLMWPDNSPLHF.

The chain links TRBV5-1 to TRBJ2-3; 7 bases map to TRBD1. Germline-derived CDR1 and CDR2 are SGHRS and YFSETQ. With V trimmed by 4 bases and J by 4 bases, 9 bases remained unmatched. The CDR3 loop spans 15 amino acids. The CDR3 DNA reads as TGCGCCAGCAGCACTCGACAGGGTTCTTCAGATACGCAGTATTTT. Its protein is CASSTRQGSSDTQYF.

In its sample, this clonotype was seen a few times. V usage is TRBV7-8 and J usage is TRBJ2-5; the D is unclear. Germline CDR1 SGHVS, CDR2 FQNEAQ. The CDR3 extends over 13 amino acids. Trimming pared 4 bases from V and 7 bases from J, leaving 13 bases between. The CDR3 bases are TGTGCCAGCAGCTCAGACGGTGGGCGGACCCAGTACTTC. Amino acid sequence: CASSSDGGRTQYF.

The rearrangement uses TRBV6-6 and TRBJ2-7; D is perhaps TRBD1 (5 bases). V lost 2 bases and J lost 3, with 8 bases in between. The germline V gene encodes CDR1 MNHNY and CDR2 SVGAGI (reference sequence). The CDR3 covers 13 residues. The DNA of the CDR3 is TGTGCCAGCAGTTACCGGACAAGCTACGAGCAGTACTTC. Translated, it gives CASSYRTSYEQYF.

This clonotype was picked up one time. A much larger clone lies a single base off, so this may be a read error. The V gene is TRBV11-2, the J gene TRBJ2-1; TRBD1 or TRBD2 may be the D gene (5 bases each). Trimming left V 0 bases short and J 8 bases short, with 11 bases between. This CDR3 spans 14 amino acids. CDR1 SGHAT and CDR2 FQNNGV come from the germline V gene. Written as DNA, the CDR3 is TGTGCCAGCAGCTTAGAGGGGGTAAGGGATGAGCAGTTCTTC. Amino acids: CASSLEGVRDEQFF.

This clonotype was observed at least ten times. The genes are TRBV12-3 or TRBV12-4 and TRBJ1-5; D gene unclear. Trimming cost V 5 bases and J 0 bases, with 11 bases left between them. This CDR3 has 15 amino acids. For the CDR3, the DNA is TGTGCCAGCAGTCCCCTCGGGTATAGCAATCAGCCCCAGCATTTT. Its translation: CASSPLGYSNQPQHF.

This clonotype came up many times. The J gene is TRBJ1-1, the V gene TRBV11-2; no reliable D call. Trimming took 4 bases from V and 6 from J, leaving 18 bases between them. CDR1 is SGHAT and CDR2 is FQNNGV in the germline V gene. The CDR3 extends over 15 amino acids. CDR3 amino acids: CASSSRTGKWSEAFF. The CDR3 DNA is TGTGCCAGCAGCTCGCGGACGGGGAAATGGTCTGAAGCTTTCTTT.

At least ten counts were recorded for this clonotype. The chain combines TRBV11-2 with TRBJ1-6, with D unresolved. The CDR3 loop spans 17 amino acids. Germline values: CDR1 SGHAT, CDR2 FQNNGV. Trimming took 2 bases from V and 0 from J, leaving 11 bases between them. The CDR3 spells CASSLRGRSSYNSPLHF. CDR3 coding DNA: TGTGCCAGCAGCTTACGAGGACGTAGCTCCTATAATTCACCCCTCCACTTT.

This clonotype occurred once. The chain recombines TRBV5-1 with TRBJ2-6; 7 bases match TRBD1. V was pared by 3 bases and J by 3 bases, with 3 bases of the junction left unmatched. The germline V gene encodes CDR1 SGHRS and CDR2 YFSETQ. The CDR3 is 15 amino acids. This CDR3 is CASSSRTGGANVLTF. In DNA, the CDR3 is TGCGCCAGCAGCTCGCGGACAGGTGGGGCCAACGTCCTGACTTTC.

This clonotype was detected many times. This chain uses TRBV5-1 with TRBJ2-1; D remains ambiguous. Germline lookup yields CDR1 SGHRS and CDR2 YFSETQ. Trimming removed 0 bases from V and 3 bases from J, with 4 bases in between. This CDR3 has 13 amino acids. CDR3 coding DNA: TGCGCCAGCAGCTTGGGCAACTACAATGAGCAGTTCTTC. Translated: CASSLGNYNEQFF. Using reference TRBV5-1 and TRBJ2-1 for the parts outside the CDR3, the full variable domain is KAGVTQTPRYLIKTRGQQVTLSCSPISGHRSVSWYQQTPGQGLQFLFEYFSETQRNKGNFPGRFSGRQFSNSRSEMNVSTLELGDSALYLCASSLGNYNEQFFGPGTRLTVL.

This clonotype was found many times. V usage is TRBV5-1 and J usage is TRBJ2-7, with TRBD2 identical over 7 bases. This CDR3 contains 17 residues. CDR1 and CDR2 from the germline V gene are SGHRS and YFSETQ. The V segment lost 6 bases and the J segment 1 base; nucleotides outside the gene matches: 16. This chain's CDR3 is CASKYLPGGGLSYEQYF. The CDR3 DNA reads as TGCGCCAGCAAATATCTACCGGGAGGAGGTCTATCCTACGAGCAGTACTTC.

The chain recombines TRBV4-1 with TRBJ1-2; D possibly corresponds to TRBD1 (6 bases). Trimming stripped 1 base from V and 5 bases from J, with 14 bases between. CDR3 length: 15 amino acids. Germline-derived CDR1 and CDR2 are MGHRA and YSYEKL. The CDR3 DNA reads TGCGCCAGCAGCCAAGGCCGGGGGGCGGGATATGGCTACACCTTC. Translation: CASSQGRGAGYGYTF.

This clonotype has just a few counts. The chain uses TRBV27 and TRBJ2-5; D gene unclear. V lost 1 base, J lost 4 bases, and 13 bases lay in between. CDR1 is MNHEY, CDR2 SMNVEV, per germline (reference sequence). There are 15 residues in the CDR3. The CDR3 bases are TGTGCCAGCAGTTTATTCATATCCCCATTAGAGACCCAGTACTTC. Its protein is CASSLFISPLETQYF.

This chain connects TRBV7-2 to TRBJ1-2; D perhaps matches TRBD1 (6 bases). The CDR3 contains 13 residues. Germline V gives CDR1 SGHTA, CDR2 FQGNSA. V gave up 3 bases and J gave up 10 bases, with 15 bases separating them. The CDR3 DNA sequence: TGTGCCAGCAGCTTTAACAGGGCGCCTCCCTACACCTTC. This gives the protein CASSFNRAPPYTF.

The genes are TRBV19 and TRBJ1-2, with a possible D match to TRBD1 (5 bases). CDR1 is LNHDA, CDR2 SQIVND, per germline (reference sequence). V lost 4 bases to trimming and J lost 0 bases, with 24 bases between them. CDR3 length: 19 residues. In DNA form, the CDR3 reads TGTGCCAGTAGTAAAACAGGAACCCGGAGAGTCGCAACTAACTATGGCTACACCTTC. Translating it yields CASSKTGTRRVATNYGYTF.

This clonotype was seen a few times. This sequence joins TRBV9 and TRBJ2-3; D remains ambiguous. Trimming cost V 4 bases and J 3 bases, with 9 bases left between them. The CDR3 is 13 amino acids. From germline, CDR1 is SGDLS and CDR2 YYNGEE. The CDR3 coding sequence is TGTGCCAGCAGCCACTGGAAAACAGATACGCAGTATTTT. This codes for CASSHWKTDTQYF.

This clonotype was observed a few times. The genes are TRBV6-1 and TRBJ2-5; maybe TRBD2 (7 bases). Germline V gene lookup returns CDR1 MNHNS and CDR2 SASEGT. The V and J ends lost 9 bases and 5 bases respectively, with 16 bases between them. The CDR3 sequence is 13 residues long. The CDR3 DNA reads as TGTGCCAGTTTTAATCCGGGGGGCGAGACCCAGTACTTC. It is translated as CASFNPGGETQYF.

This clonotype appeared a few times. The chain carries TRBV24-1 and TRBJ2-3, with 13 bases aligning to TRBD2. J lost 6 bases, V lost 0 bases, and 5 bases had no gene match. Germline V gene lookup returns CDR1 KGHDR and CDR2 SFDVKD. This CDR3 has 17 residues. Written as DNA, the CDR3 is TGTGCCACCAGTGATTTGACTAGCGGGGGGGCGCGGGATACGCAGTATTTT. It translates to CATSDLTSGGARDTQYF.

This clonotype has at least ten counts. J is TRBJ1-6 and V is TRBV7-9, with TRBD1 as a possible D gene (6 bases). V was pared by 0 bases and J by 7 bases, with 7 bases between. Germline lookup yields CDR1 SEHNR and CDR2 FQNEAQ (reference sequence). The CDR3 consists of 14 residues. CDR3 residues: CASSLAQGNSPLHF. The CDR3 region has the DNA TGTGCCAGCAGCTTAGCCCAGGGGAATTCACCCCTCCACTTT.